The clone carrying this T cell receptor (beta chain) was found a few times. Its antigen is unidentified. With a J-beta primer mix and a sample-barcoded 5' primer, a second PCR ran about 7 to 12 cycles. All samples yielded 3 million or more CDR3-containing paired-end reads. MiXCR was run by TCRdb on the 5' RACE reads, yielding one entry per CDR3 protein. This sample carries 1.2 million to 1.5 million distinct CDR3 sequences, roughly 40% of them seen once, and the ten largest clones take 7.9%. This specimen comes from a study of blood T cells in healthy people across ages. Study-wide findings and caveats: Not knowing donor CMV status may have confounded expanded clonotype changes. Without sorted subsets, naive and antigen-experienced compartments could not be conclusively compared. A roughly linear fall in TCR beta diversity per million T cells was seen with increasing age.

Germline V gene sequence: CDR1 DFQATT, CDR2 SNEGSKA (reference sequence). V was clipped by 3 bases and J by 5 bases, with 19 bases between them. CDR3 size: 15 residues. This clonotype was obtained from a young woman in good health. The material sequenced was blood. The rearrangement links TRBV20-1 to TRBJ1-1; D not certain. In DNA, the CDR3 is TGCAGTGCTAGGGACCATCAGACTCGTTGGACTGAAGCTTTCTTT. Its protein product is CSARDHQTRWTEAFF.